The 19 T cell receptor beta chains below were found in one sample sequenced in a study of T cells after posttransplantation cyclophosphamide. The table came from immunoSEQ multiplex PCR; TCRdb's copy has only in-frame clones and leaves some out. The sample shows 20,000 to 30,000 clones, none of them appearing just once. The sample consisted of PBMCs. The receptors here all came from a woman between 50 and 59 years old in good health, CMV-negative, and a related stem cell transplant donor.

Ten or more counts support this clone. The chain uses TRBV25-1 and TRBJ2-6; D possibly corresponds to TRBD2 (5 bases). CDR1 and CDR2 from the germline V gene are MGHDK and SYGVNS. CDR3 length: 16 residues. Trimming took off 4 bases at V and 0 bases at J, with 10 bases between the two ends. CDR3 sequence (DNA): TGTGCCAGCAGTGGCGTAGCGTTCTCTGGGGCCAACGTCCTGACTTTC. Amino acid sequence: CASSGVAFSGANVLTF.

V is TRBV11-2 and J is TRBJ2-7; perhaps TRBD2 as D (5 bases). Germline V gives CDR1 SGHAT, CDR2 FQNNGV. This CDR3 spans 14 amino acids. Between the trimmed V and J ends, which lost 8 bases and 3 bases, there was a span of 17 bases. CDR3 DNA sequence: TGTGCCAGCTCACCAGGCGTAGGGAGCTACGAGCAGTACTTC. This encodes CASSPGVGSYEQYF.

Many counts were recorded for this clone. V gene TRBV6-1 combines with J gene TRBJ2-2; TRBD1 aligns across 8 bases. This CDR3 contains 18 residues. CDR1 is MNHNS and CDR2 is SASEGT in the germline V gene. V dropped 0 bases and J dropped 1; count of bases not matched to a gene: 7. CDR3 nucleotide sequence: TGTGCCAGCAGTGAAGCCCGCCAGGGGGCCTGGAACACCGGGGAGCTGTTTTTT. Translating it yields CASSEARQGAWNTGELFF.

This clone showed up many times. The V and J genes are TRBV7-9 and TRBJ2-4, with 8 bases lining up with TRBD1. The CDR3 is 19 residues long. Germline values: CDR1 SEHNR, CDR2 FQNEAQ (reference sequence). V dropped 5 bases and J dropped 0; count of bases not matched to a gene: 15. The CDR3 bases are TGTGCCAGCAGCCCGCGCCCATTGACAGGGGTCGCAGCCAAAAACATTCAGTACTTC. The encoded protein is CASSPRPLTGVAAKNIQYF.

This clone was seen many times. The CDR3 region has the DNA TGTGCCAGCAGCCCCCAGACAGGGGGGCAGACCTACGAGCAGTACTTC. It codes for CASSPQTGGQTYEQYF. The chain employs TRBV5-4 and TRBJ2-7; 9 nucleotides align to TRBD1. The CDR3 loop spans 16 amino acids. Germline CDR1 SGHNT, CDR2 YYREEE (reference sequence). V gave up 4 bases and J gave up 2 bases; unmatched junction bases: 10.

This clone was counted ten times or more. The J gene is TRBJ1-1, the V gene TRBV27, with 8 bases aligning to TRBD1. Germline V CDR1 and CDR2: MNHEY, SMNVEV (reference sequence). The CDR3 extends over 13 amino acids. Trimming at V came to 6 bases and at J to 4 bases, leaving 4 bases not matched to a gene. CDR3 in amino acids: CASRDTGGTEAFF. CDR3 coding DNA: TGTGCCAGCAGAGATACAGGGGGCACTGAAGCTTTCTTT.

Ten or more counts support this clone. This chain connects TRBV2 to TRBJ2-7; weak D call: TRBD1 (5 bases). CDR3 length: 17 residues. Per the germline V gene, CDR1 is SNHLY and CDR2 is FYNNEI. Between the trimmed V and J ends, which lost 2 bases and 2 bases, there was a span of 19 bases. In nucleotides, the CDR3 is TGTGCCAGCAGTGAATCTATTGGCGGTAACAGGCCCTACGAGCAGTACTTC. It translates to CASSESIGGNRPYEQYF.

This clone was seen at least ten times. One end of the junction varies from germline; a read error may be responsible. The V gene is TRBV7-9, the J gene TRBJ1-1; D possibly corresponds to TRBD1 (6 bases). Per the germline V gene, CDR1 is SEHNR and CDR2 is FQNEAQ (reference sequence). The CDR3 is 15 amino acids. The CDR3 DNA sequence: TGTGCCAGCAGCTTAGGGGTCACAGGGAACCCTGAAGCTTTCTTT. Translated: CASSLGVTGNPEAFF.

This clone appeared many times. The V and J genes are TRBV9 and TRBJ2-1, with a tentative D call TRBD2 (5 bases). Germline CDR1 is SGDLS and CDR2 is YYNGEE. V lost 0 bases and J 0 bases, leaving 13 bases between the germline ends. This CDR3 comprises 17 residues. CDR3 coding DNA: TGTGCCAGCAGCGTAGTGGGAGTGGGTGTCTCCTACAATGAGCAGTTCTTC. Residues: CASSVVGVGVSYNEQFF.

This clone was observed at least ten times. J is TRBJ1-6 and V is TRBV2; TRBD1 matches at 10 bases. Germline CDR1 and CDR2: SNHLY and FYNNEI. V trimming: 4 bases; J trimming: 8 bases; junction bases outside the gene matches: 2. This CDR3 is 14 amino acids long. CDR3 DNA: TGTGCCAGCAGTGGGGACAGGGGAGATTCACCCCTCCACTTT. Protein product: CASSGDRGDSPLHF.

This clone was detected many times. DNA of the CDR3: TGCAGTGCTATGAGCTCCTACGAGCAGTACTTC. It specifies CSAMSSYEQYF. V is TRBV20-1 and J is TRBJ2-7; D unresolved. Germline V gene data show CDR1 as DFQATT and CDR2 as SNEGSKA (reference sequence). V dropped 4 bases and J dropped 0 bases, with 4 bases sitting between them. The CDR3 contains 11 residues.

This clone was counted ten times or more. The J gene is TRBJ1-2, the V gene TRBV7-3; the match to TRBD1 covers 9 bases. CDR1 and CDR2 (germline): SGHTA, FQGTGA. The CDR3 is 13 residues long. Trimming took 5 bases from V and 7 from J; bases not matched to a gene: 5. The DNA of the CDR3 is TGTGCCAGCAGCATGGGACAGGGTGGTGGCTACACCTTC. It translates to CASSMGQGGGYTF.

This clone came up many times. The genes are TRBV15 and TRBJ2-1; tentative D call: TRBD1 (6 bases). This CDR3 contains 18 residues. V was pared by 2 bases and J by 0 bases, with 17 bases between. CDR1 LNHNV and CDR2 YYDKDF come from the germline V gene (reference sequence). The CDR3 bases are TGTGCCACCAGCAGACCCGAGGGGGAGAAAAGCTCCTACAATGAGCAGTTCTTC. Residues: CATSRPEGEKSSYNEQFF.

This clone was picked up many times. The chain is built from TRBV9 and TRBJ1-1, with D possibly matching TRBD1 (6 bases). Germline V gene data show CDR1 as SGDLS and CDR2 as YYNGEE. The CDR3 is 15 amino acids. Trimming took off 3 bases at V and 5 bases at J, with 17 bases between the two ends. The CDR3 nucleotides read TGTGCCAGCAGCGGGCCACAGGGCCTGGGGACTGAAGCTTTCTTT. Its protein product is CASSGPQGLGTEAFF.

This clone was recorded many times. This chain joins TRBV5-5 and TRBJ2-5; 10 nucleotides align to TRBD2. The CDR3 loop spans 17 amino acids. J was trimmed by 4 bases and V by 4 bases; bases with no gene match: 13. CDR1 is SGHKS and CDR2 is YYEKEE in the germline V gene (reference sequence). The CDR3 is CASSTHSGGPPGETQYF. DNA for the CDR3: TGTGCCAGCAGCACCCATAGCGGGGGGCCCCCGGGAGAGACCCAGTACTTC.

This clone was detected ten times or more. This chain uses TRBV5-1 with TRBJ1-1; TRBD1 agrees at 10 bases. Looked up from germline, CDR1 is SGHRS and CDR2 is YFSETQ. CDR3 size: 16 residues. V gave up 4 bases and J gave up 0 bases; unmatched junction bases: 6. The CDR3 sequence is CASSPRTGGMNTEAFF. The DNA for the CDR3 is TGCGCCAGCAGCCCGAGGACAGGGGGAATGAACACTGAAGCTTTCTTT.

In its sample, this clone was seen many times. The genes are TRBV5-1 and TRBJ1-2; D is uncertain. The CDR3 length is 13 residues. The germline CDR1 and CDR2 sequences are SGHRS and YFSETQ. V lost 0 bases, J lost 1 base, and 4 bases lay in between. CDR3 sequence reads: CASSLGLNYGYTF. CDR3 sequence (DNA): TGCGCCAGCAGCTTGGGTCTTAACTATGGCTACACCTTC.

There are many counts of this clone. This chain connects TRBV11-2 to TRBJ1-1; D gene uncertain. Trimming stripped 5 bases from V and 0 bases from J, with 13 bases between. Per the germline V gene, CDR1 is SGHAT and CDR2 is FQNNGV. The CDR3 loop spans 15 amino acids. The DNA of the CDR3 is TGTGCCAGCAGCACACTCGGGGTTTTGAACACTGAAGCTTTCTTT. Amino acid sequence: CASSTLGVLNTEAFF.

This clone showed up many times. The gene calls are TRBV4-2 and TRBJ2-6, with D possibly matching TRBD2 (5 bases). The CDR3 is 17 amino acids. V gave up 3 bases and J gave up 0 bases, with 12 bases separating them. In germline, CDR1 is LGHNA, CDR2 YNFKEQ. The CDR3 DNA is TGTGCCAGCAGCCAGTCCCCGGGATACTCTGGGGCCAACGTCCTGACTTTC. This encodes CASSQSPGYSGANVLTF.